Listed below are T cell receptor beta chains from one sample, sequenced in a study of patients and donors after allogeneic stem cell transplantation. TCRdb processed the RT-PCR reads anew with MiXCR; each CDR3 protein has one entry. This sample has some 880,000 distinct CDR3 sequences; about a sixth occur once, and the top ten carry 6%. The sample taken for sequencing was blood, either unsorted or a sorted T cell fraction (not recorded which). The receptors stem from a human donor who was either an allogeneic HSCT recipient or a stem cell or donor lymphocyte infusion donor (not recorded which). It is not recorded whose cells these are; they may come from a transplant donor. Each CDR3 is given with its conserved first and last residue. The D gene is left open where the match is weak. The size field is filled for only some rows; it gives once, few, many or a size class.

V	size	J	D	CDR3	DNA
TRBV11-2	.	TRBJ2-6	TRBD1	CASSVPGQGRSGANVLTF	TGTGCCAGCAGCGTCCCGGGACAGGGTAGATCTGGGGCCAACGTCCTGACTTTC
TRBV12-3/TRBV12-4	.	TRBJ1-4	.	CASSHRTTNEKLFF	TGTGCCAGCAGCCACAGAACAACTAATGAAAAACTGTTTTTT
TRBV30	few	TRBJ1-1	.	CAWLQGVGSREAFF	TGTGCCTGGCTGCAAGGGGTGGGTTCCCGTGAAGCTTTCTTT
TRBV7-8	many	TRBJ1-5	.	CASSVGTFSNQPQHF	TGTGCCAGCAGCGTAGGGACATTTAGCAATCAGCCCCAGCATTTT
TRBV5-5	.	TRBJ2-2	TRBD1	CASSLRDRPRNTGELFF	TGTGCCAGCAGCTTGAGGGACAGGCCTAGGAATACCGGGGAGCTGTTTTTT
TRBV24-1	few	TRBJ2-3	.	CATSGQVDTQYF	TGTGCCACCAGTGGGCAGGTCGATACGCAGTATTTT
TRBV9	few	TRBJ2-5	.	CASSVATRGETQYF	TGTGCCAGCAGCGTAGCCACTAGAGGGGAGACCCAGTACTTC
TRBV12-5	few	TRBJ1-2	.	CASGLAQGYGYTF	TGTGCTAGTGGTTTGGCACAGGGTTATGGCTACACCTTC
TRBV20-1	.	TRBJ2-5	.	CSARGSKEETQYF	TGCAGTGCACGGGGATCCAAGGAAGAGACCCAGTACTTC
TRBV4-2	few	TRBJ2-7	.	CASSQGVKVRVNEQYF	TGTGCCAGCAGCCAAGGGGTGAAGGTCAGGGTTAACGAGCAGTACTTC
TRBV5-1	.	TRBJ1-4	.	CASSLGTREKLFF	TGCGCCAGCAGCTTGGGGACCCGTGAAAAACTGTTTTTT
TRBV7-2	few	TRBJ2-2	TRBD2	CASSLASAGVTGELFF	TGTGCCAGCAGCTTAGCGTCAGCGGGGGTCACCGGGGAGCTGTTTTTT
TRBV5-1	few	TRBJ2-3	TRBD2	CASSEGRREGADTQYF	TGCGCCAGCAGCGAGGGCCGGCGGGAGGGCGCTGATACGCAGTATTTT
TRBV20-1	.	TRBJ1-5	.	CSARDPEIGLSNQPQHF	TGCAGTGCTAGAGATCCCGAGATCGGCCTGAGCAATCAGCCCCAGCATTTT
TRBV5-1	.	TRBJ1-1	.	CASSLSPGDLYAEAFF	TGCGCCAGCAGCTTGAGCCCAGGGGATCTCTACGCTGAAGCTTTCTTT
TRBV28	.	TRBJ2-3	TRBD2	CASSSLGGGRTDTQYF	TGTGCCAGCAGTTCGTTAGGCGGGGGGCGCACAGATACGCAGTATTTT
TRBV18	.	TRBJ1-1	.	CASSNREKNTEAFF	TGTGCCAGCTCAAACAGGGAAAAGAACACTGAAGCTTTCTTT